This T cell receptor beta chain was profiled in a study of T cells in Graves' hyperthyroidism and ophthalmopathy. TCR beta CDR3 regions were amplified from RNA. Carried out on the TCR CDR3, a first-round RT-PCR used the HTBI primer set. In TCRdb, the multiplex PCR reads were re-called with MiXCR into one record per CDR3 protein. This table holds more than 300,000 distinct CDR3 sequences, more than 11% found once. In germline, CDR1 is KGHDR, CDR2 SFDVKD. The V gene lost 5 bases and the J gene lost 2 bases, with 4 bases spanning the gap. This CDR3 spans 12 amino acids. This clonotype was recorded at least ten times.

The sample taken for sequencing was blood. This clonotype was obtained from a woman younger than 45 with Graves' hyperthyroidism. The rearrangement joins TRBV24-1 to TRBJ2-3; D not certain. CDR3 DNA: TGTGCCACCAGTGCCTTCACAGATACGCAGTATTTT. It codes for CATSAFTDTQYF.